Given below is one TCR beta chain in context. This sample is part of a study of control samples from healthy donors and cancer patients. CDR1 is SGDLS, CDR2 YYNGEE, per germline. The CDR3 totals 15 residues. The V end lost 0 bases, the J end lost 1 base, and 11 bases lay between the germline ends. TCRdb keeps only in-frame clones here, not all; method: immunoSEQ multiplex PCR. The table lists approximately 100,000 clones, over 85% of them singletons, with around 3% in the top ten. The V and J genes are TRBV9 and TRBJ2-7; D may be TRBD1 or TRBD2 (6 bases each). This clonotype was obtained from a human donor in good health. The donor label of this sample is uncertain. The source material was blood. CDR3 sequence: CASSVGSGASYEQYF. The CDR3 nucleotides read TGTGCCAGCAGCGTAGGGTCGGGGGCTTCCTACGAGCAGTACTTC. The whole variable domain, filled in from reference TRBV9 and TRBJ2-7, reads DSGVTQTPKHLITATGQRVTLRCSPRSGDLSVYWYQQSLDQGLQFLIQYYNGEERAKGNILERFSAQQFPDLHSELNLSSLELGDSALYFCASSVGSGASYEQYFGPGTRLTVT.